Sequencing of this T cell receptor beta chain was carried out in a study of T cells in localized non-small cell lung cancer. TCRdb's copy holds only in-frame clones and misses some; the assay was immunoSEQ multiplex PCR. The sample carries about 40,000 clones, approximately 84% recorded once. The sample consisted of peripheral blood, taken before any cancer treatment. This clonotype was obtained from a man aged 35 to 70 with stage I lung adenocarcinoma.

The CDR3 region is CAISEADRGSDTQYF. CDR3 coding DNA: TGTGCCATCAGTGAGGCGGACAGGGGATCAGATACGCAGTATTTT. The rearrangement uses TRBV10-3 and TRBJ2-3, with 9 bases lining up with TRBD1. V gave up 2 bases and J gave up 4 bases; unmatched junction bases: 4. The CDR3 sequence is 15 residues long. Germline CDR1 is ENHRY and CDR2 is SYGVKD.